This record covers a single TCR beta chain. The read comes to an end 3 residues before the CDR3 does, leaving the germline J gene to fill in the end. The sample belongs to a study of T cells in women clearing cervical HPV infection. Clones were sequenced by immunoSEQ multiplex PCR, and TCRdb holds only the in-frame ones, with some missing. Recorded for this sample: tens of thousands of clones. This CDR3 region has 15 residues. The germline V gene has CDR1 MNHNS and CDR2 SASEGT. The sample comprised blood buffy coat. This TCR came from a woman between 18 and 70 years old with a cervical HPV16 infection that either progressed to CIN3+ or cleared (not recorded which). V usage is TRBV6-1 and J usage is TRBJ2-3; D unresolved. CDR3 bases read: TGTGCCAGCAGTGCCCAGAAGACATTATTGGAGACG. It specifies CASSAQKTLLET. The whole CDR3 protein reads CASSAQKTLLETQYF.